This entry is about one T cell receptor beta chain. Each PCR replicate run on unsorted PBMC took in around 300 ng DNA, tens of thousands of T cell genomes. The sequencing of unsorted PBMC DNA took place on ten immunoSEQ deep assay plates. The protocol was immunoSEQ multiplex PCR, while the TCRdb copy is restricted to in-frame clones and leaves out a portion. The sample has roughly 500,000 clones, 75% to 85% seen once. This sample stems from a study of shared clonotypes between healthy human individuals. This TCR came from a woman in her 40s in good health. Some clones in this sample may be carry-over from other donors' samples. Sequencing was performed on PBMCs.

The CDR3 region has the DNA TGTGCCAGCAGCGTAGATCCAGCGGGAGGGGTCGAGCAGTACTTC. Protein product: CASSVDPAGGVEQYF. The V gene is TRBV9, the J gene TRBJ2-7; 10 nucleotides line up with TRBD2. CDR1 and CDR2 (germline): SGDLS, YYNGEE. Germline trimming cut 0 bases from V and 6 bases from J; bases unmatched to any gene: 6. The length of the CDR3 is 15 residues.